The 2 T cell receptor beta chains below all came from one sample that was sequenced in a study of T-cell reconstitution after alpha-beta-depleted transplantation in children (dated by TCRdb to 2016 to 2017). The library was produced with PCR. The run used an Illumina HiSeq 2500. Molecular barcoding was employed in the preparation of TCR libraries, with unique molecular identifiers being used to normalize TCRbeta repertoire quantification. TCRdb itself trimmed the public reads at Q25 with fastp, ran MiXCR and retained productive beta chains. Rows with a matching CDR3 protein are joined into one entry that keeps the most common DNA and genes. The sample has about 540,000 distinct CDR3 sequences on record, about a sixth of them singletons. Jointly, the top ten make up about 3.1% of the sample. Sequencing was performed on PBMCs from the stem cell graft donor, taken from the stem cell graft. Receptors were obtained from a human donor who donated a stem cell graft to a child with acute lymphoblastic leukemia.

Concerning this clonotype itself: A much larger clone differs by one base, so this may be a read error. The chain joins TRBV20-1 to TRBJ2-1; 14 nucleotides match TRBD2. CDR3 length equals 16 residues. The V gene's germline CDR1 is DFQATT and CDR2 SNEGSKA (reference sequence). The J segment lost 9 bases and the V segment lost 4 bases, leaving 11 bases of the junction unmatched. The CDR3 protein is CSATPPGLAGVGEQFF. CDR3 in DNA: TGCAGTGCTACTCCCCCGGGACTAGCGGGAGTAGGTGAGCAGTTCTTC.

The chain uses TRBV6-1 and TRBJ1-5; TRBD1 is a possible D gene (6 bases). The CDR3 is 14 amino acids. Trimming removed 6 bases at V and 4 bases at J, with 13 bases between. Germline V CDR1 and CDR2: MNHNS, SASEGT. This chain's CDR3 is CASSFDRTNQPQHF. The CDR3 DNA reads as TGTGCCAGCAGCTTTGACAGGACGAATCAGCCCCAGCATTTT.